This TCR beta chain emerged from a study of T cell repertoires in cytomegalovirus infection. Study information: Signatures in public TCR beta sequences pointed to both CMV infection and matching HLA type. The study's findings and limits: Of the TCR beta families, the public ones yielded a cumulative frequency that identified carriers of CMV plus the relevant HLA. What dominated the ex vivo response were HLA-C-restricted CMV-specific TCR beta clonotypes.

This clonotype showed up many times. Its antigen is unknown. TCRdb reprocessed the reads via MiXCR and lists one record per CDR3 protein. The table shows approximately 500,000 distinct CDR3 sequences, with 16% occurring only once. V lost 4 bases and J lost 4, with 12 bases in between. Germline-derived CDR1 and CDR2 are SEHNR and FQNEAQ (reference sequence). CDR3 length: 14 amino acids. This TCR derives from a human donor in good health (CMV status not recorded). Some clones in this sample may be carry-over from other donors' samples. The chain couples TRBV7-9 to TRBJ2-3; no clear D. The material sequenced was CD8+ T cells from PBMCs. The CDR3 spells CASSSLLRADTQYF. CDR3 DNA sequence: TGTGCCAGCAGCTCCCTCCTCCGCGCAGATACGCAGTATTTT. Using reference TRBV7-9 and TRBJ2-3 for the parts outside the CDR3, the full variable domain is DTGVSQNPRHKITKRGQNVTFRCDPISEHNRLYWYRQTLGQGPEFLTYFQNEAQLEKSRLLSDRFSAERPKGSFSTLEIQRTEQGDSAMYLCASSSLLRADTQYFGPGTRLTVL.